These T cell receptor beta chains were read from a single sample in a study of radiotherapy plus CTLA-4 blockade in lung cancer. TCRdb's table, derived via immunoSEQ multiplex PCR, lists solely in-frame clones and lacks some. This sample yields some 40,000 clones, of which approximately 79% are seen a single time; 20% to 30% belongs to the top ten. The sample in question was peripheral blood, obtained from a patient treated with radiotherapy plus ipilimumab. All receptors derive from a human donor with non-small cell lung cancer that progressed on radiotherapy plus ipilimumab. Each CDR3 is given with its conserved first and last residue. The D gene is left open where the match is weak. A row's size may be missing; if present it is once, few, many or a size class.

DNA: TGTGCCAGCAGTGAAGAAGGCGGGGGGGCGGTAGATACGCAGTATTTT; CDR3: CASSEEGGGAVDTQYF; D: TRBD2; size: .; J: TRBJ2-3; V: TRBV6-1
DNA: TGTGCCAGCAGACCCGGGACAGGGGCTTCGAACACTGAAGCTTTCTTT; CDR3: CASRPGTGASNTEAFF; D: TRBD1; size: .; J: TRBJ1-1; V: TRBV5-4
DNA: TGTGCCAGCAGCCAGTCCGCGGGGGGGGTAGATACGCAGTATTTT; CDR3: CASSQSAGGVDTQYF; D: TRBD2; size: .; J: TRBJ2-3; V: TRBV4-2
DNA: TGTGCCAGCACCCCGGGGGGTACCATAGCCAAAAACATTCAGTACTTC; CDR3: CASTPGGTIAKNIQYF; D: TRBD2; size: once; J: TRBJ2-4; V: TRBV7-2
DNA: TGTGCCAGCAGCGTAGAGCCCCCGGGACAGACAAATTATAATTCACCCCTCCACTTT; CDR3: CASSVEPPGQTNYNSPLHF; D: TRBD1; size: .; J: TRBJ1-6; V: TRBV9
DNA: TGTGCCAGCAACCTGGACAAAACGGCTAATGAAAAACTGTTTTTT; CDR3: CASNLDKTANEKLFF; D: .; size: once; J: TRBJ1-4; V: TRBV2
DNA: TGTGCCAGTAGTATCTTGGCAGGCGAACATTCACCCCTCCACTTT; CDR3: CASSILAGEHSPLHF; D: .; size: few; J: TRBJ1-6; V: TRBV19
DNA: TGTGCCAGCAGCTTGGACGGGGGCTCCTACAATGAGCAGTTCTTC; CDR3: CASSLDGGSYNEQFF; D: .; size: .; J: TRBJ2-1; V: TRBV5-4
DNA: TGTGCCAGCAGTCGGCAGGGCTACGAGCAGTACTTC; CDR3: CASSRQGYEQYF; D: .; size: .; J: TRBJ2-7; V: TRBV2
DNA: TGCGCCAGCAGCCAGGAATTAGCGGGGGGACGAGATACGCAGTATTTT; CDR3: CASSQELAGGRDTQYF; D: TRBD2; size: .; J: TRBJ2-3; V: TRBV4-3
DNA: TGTGCCAGCAGCGGGGGAGGGTTCTTT; CDR3: CASSGGGFF; D: .; size: .; J: TRBJ1-4; V: TRBV7-3
DNA: TGTGCCAGTAGCGAGAGTGGGACAGGGGGCGTCTATGGCTACACCTTC; CDR3: CASSESGTGGVYGYTF; D: TRBD1; size: .; J: TRBJ1-2; V: TRBV19
DNA: TGTGCCAGCAGTCCCCCAAAGGGGGCAGGGAACATTCAGTACTTC; CDR3: CASSPPKGAGNIQYF; D: TRBD1; size: .; J: TRBJ2-4; V: TRBV7-2
DNA: TGTGCCAGCAGTGCCTCGACAGGGACGAGGACTGAAGCTTTCTTT; CDR3: CASSASTGTRTEAFF; D: TRBD1; size: .; J: TRBJ1-1; V: TRBV6-1
DNA: TGCGCCAGCAGCTTGTTATCGGGGGGGAGGAATGAGCAGTTCTTC; CDR3: CASSLLSGGRNEQFF; D: TRBD2; size: few; J: TRBJ2-1; V: TRBV5-1
DNA: TGCAGTGTTCCCAGGGGGACTGAAGCTTTCTTT; CDR3: CSVPRGTEAFF; D: TRBD1; size: once; J: TRBJ1-1; V: TRBV20-1
DNA: TGCGCCAGCAGCCAAGCCGTTGGGGGGTATAGCACTGAAGCTTTCTTT; CDR3: CASSQAVGGYSTEAFF; D: .; size: .; J: TRBJ1-1; V: TRBV4-3
DNA: TGCGCCAGCAGCCAGACTCACGGGAGTGCAGGAGAGACCCAGTACTTC; CDR3: CASSQTHGSAGETQYF; D: .; size: .; J: TRBJ2-5; V: TRBV4-3
DNA: TGCGCCAGCAGCCAAGAACCCTCGAGTGGTGGGGGGGCATGGTCCCAGTACTTC; CDR3: CASSQEPSSGGGAWSQYF; D: .; size: .; J: TRBJ2-5; V: TRBV4-3
DNA: TGTGCCAGCAGTGTTGCAGGGCATGGCTACACCTTC; CDR3: CASSVAGHGYTF; D: .; size: .; J: TRBJ1-2; V: TRBV25-1
DNA: TGTGCCAGCAGCTTATTCGGGGGGAGCTCCTACAATGAGCAGTTCTTC; CDR3: CASSLFGGSSYNEQFF; D: TRBD2; size: .; J: TRBJ2-1; V: TRBV7-6
DNA: TGTGCCAGCAGTTTAAGGCAGGGGGACGGCTACACCTTC; CDR3: CASSLRQGDGYTF; D: TRBD1; size: .; J: TRBJ1-2; V: TRBV2
DNA: TGTGCCAGCAGCACCCAGACAGGGGGCTTAGAGACCCAGTACTTC; CDR3: CASSTQTGGLETQYF; D: TRBD1; size: .; J: TRBJ2-5; V: TRBV7-8
DNA: TGCAGTCCTGGCCGAGAGACCCAGTACTTC; CDR3: CSPGRETQYF; D: .; size: .; J: TRBJ2-5; V: TRBV20-1
DNA: TGTGCCAGCACCTGGACAGGGATAGATCAGCCCCAGCATTTT; CDR3: CASTWTGIDQPQHF; D: TRBD1; size: .; J: TRBJ1-5; V: TRBV6-6
DNA: TGTGCCAGCAGTTTCGTAGAGGGCCGATTTTCACCCCTCCACTTT; CDR3: CASSFVEGRFSPLHF; D: .; size: .; J: TRBJ1-6; V: TRBV27
DNA: TGTGCCAGCAGTACGCAGGTGGGCTACGAGCAGTACTTC; CDR3: CASSTQVGYEQYF; D: .; size: .; J: TRBJ2-7; V: TRBV6-1
DNA: TGTGCCAGCAGCTTAAGGCGGGGGGGCACCGGGGAGCTGTTTTTT; CDR3: CASSLRRGGTGELFF; D: TRBD2; size: .; J: TRBJ2-2; V: TRBV7-3
DNA: TGTGCCAGTAGTATAGCCATGCGGGCCTTGGAGACCCAGTACTTC; CDR3: CASSIAMRALETQYF; D: .; size: .; J: TRBJ2-5; V: TRBV19